This TCR beta chain was retrieved from a study of vaccination and CD4 T cells after COVID-19. The Oncomine TCR Beta short-read assay was applied to DNA of cultured CD4+ T cells. TCRdb re-derived calls from the PCR reads in MiXCR, one entry per CDR3 protein. The repertoire holds roughly 15,000 distinct CDR3 sequences, 27% seen once, with 8% to 9.5% in the top ten. Treatment indicated: roughly 10-day PBMC culture with coronavirus spike peptide pools or control peptides (ViraFEST assay). Per germline, CDR1 DFQATT and CDR2 SNEGSKA (reference sequence). The CDR3 length is 15 residues. Between the trimmed V and J ends, which lost 0 bases and 4 bases, there was a span of 13 bases. Of note for this clonotype: Its antigen is still unknown.

This rearrangement joins TRBV20-1 to TRBJ2-1; D perhaps matches TRBD2 (7 bases). Sequencing was carried out using CD4+ T cells from blood, cultured in vitro. This TCR came from a human donor who had recovered from COVID-19. Here the CDR3 reads CSARDRGAPYNEQFF. The DNA for the CDR3 is TGCAGTGCTAGAGATCGGGGGGCCCCATACAATGAGCAGTTCTTC.